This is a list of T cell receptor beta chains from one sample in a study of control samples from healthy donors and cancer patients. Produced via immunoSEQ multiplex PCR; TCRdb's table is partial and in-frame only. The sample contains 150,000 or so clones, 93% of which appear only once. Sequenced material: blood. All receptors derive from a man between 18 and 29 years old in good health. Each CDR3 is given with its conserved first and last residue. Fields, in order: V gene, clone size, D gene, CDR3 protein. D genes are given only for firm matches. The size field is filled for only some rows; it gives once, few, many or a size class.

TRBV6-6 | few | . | CASSYGPGDNQPQHF
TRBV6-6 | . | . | CASLQNTEAFF
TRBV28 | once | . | CASSFVTGQETQYF
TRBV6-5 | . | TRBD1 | CASSRQGNGYTF
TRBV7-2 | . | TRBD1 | CASSITGGGEKLFF
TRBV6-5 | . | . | CASSAQGPSGNTIYF
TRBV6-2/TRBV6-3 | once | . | CASSYGLGWEYF
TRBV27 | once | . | CASSFNRGNTIYF
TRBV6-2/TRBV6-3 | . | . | CASSSRRSGNTIYF
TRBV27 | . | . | CASSYSYNSPLHF